The source of this TCR beta chain is a study of neurological immune-mediated disorders. This clonotype was detected ten times or more. There are 14 residues in the CDR3. Germline V gene sequence: CDR1 SEHNR, CDR2 FQNEAQ (reference sequence). The ends were cut back, 5 bases at V and 2 bases at J, with 12 bases in the middle. TCRdb redid the calling of the 5' RACE reads with MiXCR, one entry per CDR3 protein. Seen here are 25,000 to 35,000 distinct CDR3 sequences, around 1.5% observed once, and the top ten hold about 10%. The specimen was PBMCs. The clonotype comes from a woman aged 30 to 39 with multiple sclerosis. This chain links TRBV7-9 with TRBJ2-5; a possible D gene is TRBD1 (7 bases). The CDR3 nucleotides read TGTGCCAGCAGCCGGGGGACAGTACAAGAGACCCAGTACTTC. Amino acid sequence: CASSRGTVQETQYF.